The 27 T cell receptor beta chains in this list originate from one sample, sequenced in a study of blood T cell repertoires in COVID-19. Measured with immunoSEQ multiplex PCR; TCRdb has only the in-frame clones, and not every one. Altogether a few hundred thousand clones are present, roughly 89% being singletons, with the ten largest covering 3%. The sequencing input was peripheral blood. These receptors came from a woman younger than 45 with active or convalescent COVID-19.

The rearrangement uses TRBV4-1 and TRBJ1-4; 7 nucleotides align to TRBD1. Per the germline V gene, CDR1 is MGHRA and CDR2 is YSYEKL. The CDR3 contains 16 residues. The V and J ends lost 1 base and 6 bases, in that order; junction bases with no gene match: 8. Here the CDR3 reads CASSQVGGQSYEKLFF. The CDR3 region has the DNA TGCGCCAGCAGCCAAGTGGGGGGACAGTCCTATGAAAAACTGTTTTTT.

The chain joins TRBV5-6 to TRBJ1-2, with 7 nucleotides matching TRBD1. This CDR3 contains 13 residues. From germline, CDR1 is SGHDT and CDR2 YYEEEE. Germline trimming cut 3 bases from V and 5 bases from J; bases unmatched to any gene: 4. The CDR3 here is CASSSGQTYGYTF. CDR3 nucleotides: TGTGCCAGCAGCTCGGGACAGACGTATGGCTACACCTTC.

The chain recombines TRBV7-2 with TRBJ2-7; no clear D. The V gene lost 4 bases and the J gene lost 6 bases, with 16 bases spanning the gap. Germline values: CDR1 SGHTA, CDR2 FQGNSA. This CDR3 region has 14 residues. CDR3 in amino acids: CASSSIHPSGEQYF. The CDR3 region has the DNA TGTGCCAGCAGCTCTATCCACCCGTCGGGCGAGCAGTACTTC.

This chain connects TRBV27 to TRBJ1-6; 7 nucleotides match TRBD1. Looked up from germline, CDR1 is MNHEY and CDR2 is SMNVEV (reference sequence). This CDR3 is built from 18 residues. Germline trimming cut 0 bases from V and 2 bases from J; bases unmatched to any gene: 7. This CDR3 is CASSLSPPTGAYNSPLHF. Written as DNA, the CDR3 is TGTGCCAGCAGTTTATCGCCCCCCACAGGGGCCTATAATTCACCCCTCCACTTT.

The V gene is TRBV19, the J gene TRBJ1-1, with unresolved D. The CDR3 spans 15 residues. V lost 7 bases and J 3 bases, leaving 18 bases between the germline ends. The germline CDR1 and CDR2 sequences are LNHDA and SQIVND (reference sequence). The CDR3 is CASTPGGGIYTEAFF. CDR3 coding DNA: TGTGCCAGTACCCCCGGCGGCGGGATTTACACTGAAGCTTTCTTT.

The V call is TRBV6-5, the J call TRBJ2-1; 9 bases are a match to TRBD1. Germline V gene sequence: CDR1 MNHEY, CDR2 SVGAGI. This CDR3 region has 16 residues. J lost 0 bases, V lost 2 bases, and 2 bases had no gene match. The CDR3 DNA reads as TGTGCCAGCAGTTACGGGACAGGGACCTCCTACAATGAGCAGTTCTTC. Translation: CASSYGTGTSYNEQFF.

The chain uses TRBV18 and TRBJ2-2; 8 nucleotides agree with TRBD2. There are 20 residues in the CDR3. After removal of 4 bases from V and 0 bases from J, the junction contained 16 bases not matched to a gene. Germline V gene sequence: CDR1 KGHSH, CDR2 LQKENI. For the CDR3, the DNA is TGTGCCAGCTCACTGTATATGGCGGGGGGACTCACCACGAACACCGGGGAGCTGTTTTTT. Translating gives CASSLYMAGGLTTNTGELFF.

The chain recombines TRBV4-3 with TRBJ2-5; tentative D call: TRBD2 (5 bases). V was shortened by 3 bases and J by 2 bases, with 16 bases between the two germline ends. In germline, CDR1 is LGHNA, CDR2 YSLEER. The CDR3 length is 16 residues. In DNA, the CDR3 is TGCGCCAGCAGCCAGGGTTGGGGAAGAGGGCAAGAGACCCAGTACTTC. Translated: CASSQGWGRGQETQYF.

This clone was seen once. V usage is TRBV9 and J usage is TRBJ2-5; TRBD2 might be the D (6 bases). With 6 bases removed from V and 5 bases from J, the gap between germline ends came to 17 bases. The CDR3 extends over 14 amino acids. The V gene's germline CDR1 is SGDLS and CDR2 YYNGEE. This CDR3 reads CASTPGRGGETQYF. The CDR3 nucleotides read TGTGCCAGCACCCCGGGGCGGGGAGGTGAGACCCAGTACTTC.

V usage is TRBV2 and J usage is TRBJ1-2, with TRBD1 identical over 11 bases. The V and J ends lost 0 bases and 6 bases, in that order; junction bases with no gene match: 6. The CDR3 runs to 16 residues. Germline CDR1 and CDR2: SNHLY and FYNNEI. In DNA, the CDR3 is TGTGCCAGCAGTGAAGCAACCGGGACAGGGGGTAATGGCTACACCTTC. It is translated as CASSEATGTGGNGYTF.

The gene calls are TRBV29-1 and TRBJ1-2; 9 nucleotides line up with TRBD1. The germline CDR1 and CDR2 sequences are SQVTM and ANQGSEA. This CDR3 is 15 amino acids long. The V and J ends lost 7 bases and 2 bases, in that order; junction bases with no gene match: 11. The CDR3 loop reads CSAPDRGNTNYGYTF. The CDR3 bases are TGCAGCGCCCCGGACAGGGGCAATACCAACTATGGCTACACCTTC.

This chain links TRBV2 with TRBJ1-4; D uncertain. The CDR3 runs 14 residues. The V gene lost 1 base and the J gene lost 7 bases, with 10 bases spanning the gap. The V gene's germline CDR1 is SNHLY and CDR2 FYNNEI. The CDR3: CASSEVREGEKLFF. The CDR3 nucleotides are TGTGCCAGCAGTGAAGTCCGGGAAGGTGAAAAACTGTTTTTT. The whole variable domain, remainder taken from reference TRBV2 and TRBJ1-4, is EPEVTQTPSHQVTQMGQEVILRCVPISNHLYFYWYRQILGQKVEFLVSFYNNEISEKSEIFDDQFSVERPDGSNFTLKIRSTKLEDSAMYFCASSEVREGEKLFFGSGTQLSVL.

The chain uses TRBV7-3 and TRBJ2-3; no firm D call. Trimming took 1 base from V and 3 from J, leaving 11 bases between them. The CDR3 contains 15 residues. Germline CDR1 is SGHTA and CDR2 is FQGTGA. Here the CDR3 reads CASSLKLGRTDTQYF. Here the CDR3 DNA reads TGTGCCAGCAGCTTAAAGCTTGGTCGGACAGATACGCAGTATTTT.

The rearrangement links TRBV5-1 to TRBJ2-7; weak D call: TRBD1 (6 bases). This CDR3 has 13 residues. In germline, CDR1 is SGHRS, CDR2 YFSETQ. V was shortened by 4 bases and J by 5 bases, with 13 bases between the two germline ends. The CDR3 DNA is TGCGCCAGCAGCAGCCCAGGGGTTAACGAGCAGTACTTC. Amino acids: CASSSPGVNEQYF. The full variable domain, its missing parts supplied by reference TRBV5-1 and TRBJ2-7, is KAGVTQTPRYLIKTRGQQVTLSCSPISGHRSVSWYQQTPGQGLQFLFEYFSETQRNKGNFPGRFSGRQFSNSRSEMNVSTLELGDSALYLCASSSPGVNEQYFGPGTRLTVT.

The CDR3 DNA reads as TGTGCCAGCTGGACTACTAACTATGGCTACACCTTC. Amino acid sequence: CASWTTNYGYTF. The chain is built from TRBV2 and TRBJ1-2; no clear D. Between the trimmed V and J ends, which lost 8 bases and 0 bases, there was a span of 7 bases. Germline CDR1 SNHLY, CDR2 FYNNEI. The CDR3 covers 12 residues.

The CDR3 reads CASRLSGVGTSTDTQYF. In DNA form, the CDR3 reads TGTGCCAGTAGGCTCAGCGGGGTCGGAACTAGCACAGATACGCAGTATTTT. The chain is built from TRBV19 and TRBJ2-3; 7 bases are a match to TRBD2. CDR1 and CDR2 from the germline V gene are LNHDA and SQIVND (reference sequence). J lost 0 bases, V lost 6 bases, and 12 bases had no gene match. The CDR3 runs 17 residues.

The J gene is TRBJ2-2, the V gene TRBV3-1 (or the pseudogene TRBV3-2), with 7 bases lining up with TRBD2. This CDR3 is built from 14 residues. In germline, CDR1 is LGHDT, CDR2 YNNKEL (reference sequence). The V segment lost 1 base and the J segment 5 bases; nucleotides outside the gene matches: 1. In nucleotides, the CDR3 is TGTGCCAGCAGCCAAGGGGGGGGAACCGGGGAGCTGTTTTTT. Protein product: CASSQGGGTGELFF.

This sequence joins TRBV19 and TRBJ1-5; TRBD1 matches at 7 bases. The CDR3 sequence is 16 residues long. Trimming took 3 bases from V and 3 from J; bases not matched to a gene: 8. Germline-derived CDR1 and CDR2 are LNHDA and SQIVND (reference sequence). The DNA of the CDR3 is TGTGCCAGTAGTATTGAGGGGGCTATGAACAATCAGCCCCAGCATTTT. Amino acid sequence: CASSIEGAMNNQPQHF.

The chain joins TRBV5-6 to TRBJ2-5, with a tentative D call TRBD1 (6 bases). V was cut by 2 bases and J by 2 bases, with 7 bases left in between. Germline CDR1 reads SGHDT; CDR2 reads YYEEEE. The CDR3 totals 13 residues. The CDR3 bases are TGTGCCAGCAGCTTAGGACAGCAAGAGACCCAGTACTTC. Its translation is CASSLGQQETQYF.

This clone turned up a few times. The chain joins TRBV25-1 to TRBJ1-2, with 12 bases identical to TRBD1. The ends lost 2 bases at V and 3 bases at J; junction bases unmatched: 7. The germline gives CDR1 MGHDK, CDR2 SYGVNS. This CDR3 is built from 17 residues. The DNA of the CDR3 is TGTGCCAGCAGTGAAGGGGTGGGGACAGGGGGCGACTATGGCTACACCTTC. Amino acids: CASSEGVGTGGDYGYTF.

The chain recombines TRBV4-2 with TRBJ2-7, with 10 bases matching TRBD2. The CDR3 length is 16 residues. The germline gives CDR1 LGHNA, CDR2 YNFKEQ. The junction had 6 bases not matched to a gene; V was cut back by 4 bases and J by 0 bases. DNA of the CDR3: TGTGCCAGCAGCCCTCCCTGGACTAGCGGCTCCTACGAGCAGTACTTC. This codes for CASSPPWTSGSYEQYF.

The rearrangement joins TRBV11-3 to TRBJ2-5, with D possibly matching TRBD1 (7 bases). The germline V and J ends were trimmed by 5 bases and 4 bases, with 14 bases remaining between them. This CDR3 spans 14 amino acids. Per the germline V gene, CDR1 is SGHNT and CDR2 is YENEEA. CDR3 sequence reads: CASSRGAGGETQYF. The DNA for the CDR3 is TGTGCCAGCAGCAGGGGGGCAGGGGGAGAGACCCAGTACTTC.

This chain links TRBV27 with TRBJ2-7, with TRBD2 matching over 7 bases. V was clipped by 6 bases and J by 4 bases; unmatched bases: 9. CDR1 is MNHEY, CDR2 SMNVEV, per germline (reference sequence). The CDR3 length is 14 residues. This CDR3 reads CASSSGTTGYEQYF. CDR3 nucleotide sequence: TGTGCCAGCAGCTCCGGGACTACGGGGTACGAGCAGTACTTC.

This clone was observed a handful of times. The chain couples TRBV30 to TRBJ1-1, with a possible D match to TRBD1 (5 bases). The CDR3 spans 13 residues. Germline V lookup: CDR1 GTSNPN, CDR2 SVGIG (reference sequence). Here the CDR3 reads CAWGIGVNTEAFF. The DNA of the CDR3 is TGTGCGTGGGGGATAGGGGTGAACACTGAAGCTTTCTTT. The variable domain in full, completed from reference TRBV30 and TRBJ1-1, reads SQTIHQWPATLVQPVGSPLSLECTVEGTSNPNLYWYRQAAGRGLQLLFYSVGIGQISSEVPQNLSASRPQDRQFILSSKKLLLSDSGFYLCAWGIGVNTEAFFGQGTRLTVV.

The V call is TRBV10-3, the J call TRBJ2-7, with a weak D call TRBD1 (6 bases). V was trimmed by 8 bases and J by 0 bases, leaving 14 bases between them. Per germline, CDR1 ENHRY and CDR2 SYGVKD. This CDR3 is 14 amino acids long. CDR3 protein: CAIRQAASSYEQYF. CDR3 in DNA: TGTGCCATCCGACAGGCAGCTAGCTCCTACGAGCAGTACTTC.

This chain connects TRBV6-5 to TRBJ2-6; D gene unclear. Trimming cost V 0 bases and J 4 bases, with 7 bases left between them. In germline, CDR1 is MNHEY, CDR2 SVGAGI. CDR3 size: 15 residues. Written as DNA, the CDR3 is TGTGCCAGCAGTTACTCCTACCCAGGGGCCAACGTCCTGACTTTC. As protein: CASSYSYPGANVLTF.

V and J are TRBV5-1 and TRBJ1-1, with TRBD1 matching over 9 bases. Germline CDR1 and CDR2: SGHRS and YFSETQ. Unmatched junction bases numbered 4, after V lost 2 bases and J lost 5 bases. The CDR3 has 14 residues. CDR3 in amino acids: CASSFHRGLTEAFF. The CDR3 DNA follows: TGCGCCAGCAGCTTCCACAGGGGGCTGACTGAAGCTTTCTTT. The variable domain in full, completed from reference TRBV5-1 and TRBJ1-1, reads KAGVTQTPRYLIKTRGQQVTLSCSPISGHRSVSWYQQTPGQGLQFLFEYFSETQRNKGNFPGRFSGRQFSNSRSEMNVSTLELGDSALYLCASSFHRGLTEAFFGQGTRLTVV.